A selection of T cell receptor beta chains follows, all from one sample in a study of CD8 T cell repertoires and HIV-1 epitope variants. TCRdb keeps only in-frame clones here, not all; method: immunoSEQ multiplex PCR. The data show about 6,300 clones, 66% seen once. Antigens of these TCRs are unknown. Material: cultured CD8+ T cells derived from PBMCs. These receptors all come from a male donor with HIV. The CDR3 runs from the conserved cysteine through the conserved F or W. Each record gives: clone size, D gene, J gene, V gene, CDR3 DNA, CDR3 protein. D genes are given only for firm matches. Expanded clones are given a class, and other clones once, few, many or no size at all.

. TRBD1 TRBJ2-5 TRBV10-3 TGTGCCATCAGAGAAGGACAGGGGGGGGAGACCCAGTACTTC CAIREGQGGETQYF
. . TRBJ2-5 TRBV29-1 TGCAGCGTTGAAGTGGCCACAGGGTTTGGGACCCAGTACTTC CSVEVATGFGTQYF
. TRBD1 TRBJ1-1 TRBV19 TGTGCCAGTAGTGCCCCGGGACAGGGAGGGGCTGAAGCTTTCTTT CASSAPGQGGAEAFF
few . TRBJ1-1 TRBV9 TGTGCCAGCAGCGTAGGAGTGGACGCCGAAGCTTTCTTT CASSVGVDAEAFF
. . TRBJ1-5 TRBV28 TGTGCCAGCAGTCTAGGGACGTTTAGCAATCAGCCCCAGCATTTT CASSLGTFSNQPQHF
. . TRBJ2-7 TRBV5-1 TGCGCCAGCAGCTGGACGACCTCTACGATCTCCAGCTCCTACGAGCAGTACTTC CASSWTTSTISSSYEQYF
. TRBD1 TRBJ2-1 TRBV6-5 TGTGCCAGCAGTTCGGGACAGGGGATCAATGAGCAGTTCTTC CASSSGQGINEQFF
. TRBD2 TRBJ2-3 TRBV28 TGTGCCAGCAGTTTAGGACTAGCGGGGGGGATCGGCACAGATACGCAGTATTTT CASSLGLAGGIGTDTQYF
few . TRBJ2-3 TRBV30 TGTGCCTGGAGTGGTGAGGTTGTTGGCGATACGCAGTATTTT CAWSGEVVGDTQYF
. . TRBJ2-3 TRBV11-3 TGTGCCAGCAGCTTACCAGACGCAGATACGCAGTATTTT CASSLPDADTQYF
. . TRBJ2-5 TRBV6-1 TGTGCCAGCAGTGAACTCCTCGGGGACAGCGGGTCAGAGACCCAGTACTTC CASSELLGDSGSETQYF
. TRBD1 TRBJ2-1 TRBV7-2 TGTGCCAGCAGCCTGGGACAGGGGGACGAGCAGTTCTTC CASSLGQGDEQFF
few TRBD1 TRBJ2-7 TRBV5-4 TGTGCCAGCAATCCACAGGGGGACGAGCAGTACTTC CASNPQGDEQYF
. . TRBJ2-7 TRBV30 TGTGCCTGGACTAGGGAATACGAGCAGTACTTC CAWTREYEQYF
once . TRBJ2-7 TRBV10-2 TGCGCCAGCAGTGAGGAGGTTGTCTCCTACGAGCAGTACTTC CASSEEVVSYEQYF
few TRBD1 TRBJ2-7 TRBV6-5 TGTGCCAGCAGCCTGACAGGGTCATTTACCTACGAGCAGTACTTC CASSLTGSFTYEQYF
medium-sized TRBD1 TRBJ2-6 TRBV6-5 TGTGCCAGCAGTTACACAGGGGGCTCTGGGGCCAACGTCCTGACTTTC CASSYTGGSGANVLTF
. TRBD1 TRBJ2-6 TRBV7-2 TGTGCCAGCAGCTACGGCCGACAGGGACCTGGGGCCAACGTCCTGACTTTC CASSYGRQGPGANVLTF
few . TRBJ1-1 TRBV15 TGTGCCTCGGGCGGGGTAAACACTGAAGCTTTCTTT CASGGVNTEAFF
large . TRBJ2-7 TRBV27 TGTGCCAGCAGCTTAACCTCAGGGACTTTCGCCTACGAGCAGTACTTC CASSLTSGTFAYEQYF
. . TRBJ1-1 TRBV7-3 TGTGCCAGCAGCCTTATGGACAGTCCGAACACTGAAGCTTTCTTT CASSLMDSPNTEAFF
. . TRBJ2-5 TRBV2 TGTGCCAGCAGTATCGCAGACCAAGAGACCCAGTACTTC CASSIADQETQYF
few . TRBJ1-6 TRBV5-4 TGTGCCAGCAGCCCCTCGCCCGCTTATAATTCACCCCTCCACTTT CASSPSPAYNSPLHF
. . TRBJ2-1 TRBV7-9 TGTGCCAGCAGCCCTGCGGAGGGCAGCTACAATGAGCAGTTCTTC CASSPAEGSYNEQFF
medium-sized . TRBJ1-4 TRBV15 TGTGCCACCAGCAGAGACAGGGGTGGGGAAAAACTGTTTTTT CATSRDRGGEKLFF
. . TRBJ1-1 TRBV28 TGTGCCAGCAGGCCCCCCCTCCAGAACACTGAAGCTTTCTTT CASRPPLQNTEAFF
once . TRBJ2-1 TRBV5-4 TGTGCCAGCAGCTTCGGCAGCTACAATGAGCAGTTCTTC CASSFGSYNEQFF
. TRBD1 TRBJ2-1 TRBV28 TGTGCCAGCAGTCTACAGGGGGGTGAGCAGTTCTTC CASSLQGGEQFF
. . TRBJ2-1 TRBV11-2 TGTGCCAGCAGCTTAGACGGGGGAGTCAATGAGCAGTTCTTC CASSLDGGVNEQFF
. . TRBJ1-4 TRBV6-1 TGTGCCAGTAGAGGGCCCCCGGGGTACAGACTGTTTTTT CASRGPPGYRLFF
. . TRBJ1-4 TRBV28 TGTGCCAGCAGTTTCGAACAGATGAATGAAAAACTGTTTTTT CASSFEQMNEKLFF
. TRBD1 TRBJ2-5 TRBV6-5 TGTGCCAGCAGTGTGAACAGGGGGAGGTTAGAGACCCAGTACTTC CASSVNRGRLETQYF
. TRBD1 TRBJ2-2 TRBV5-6 TGTGCCAGCAGTATATGGACAGGGCGGCCGTACACCGGGGAGCTGTTTTTT CASSIWTGRPYTGELFF
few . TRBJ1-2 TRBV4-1 TGCGCCAGCAGCCAAGATCCCGTCGAACTCGACTATGGCTACACCTTC CASSQDPVELDYGYTF
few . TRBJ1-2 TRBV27 TGTGCCAGCAGTTTACTTGGGGGGTACTATGGCTACACCTTC CASSLLGGYYGYTF
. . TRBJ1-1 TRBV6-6 TGTGCCAGCAGCCCCGACAGGATCGGCACTGAAGCTTTCTTT CASSPDRIGTEAFF
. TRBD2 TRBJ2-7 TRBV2 TGTGCCAGCACCGAGGAGACTAGCGTCTACGAGCAGTACTTC CASTEETSVYEQYF